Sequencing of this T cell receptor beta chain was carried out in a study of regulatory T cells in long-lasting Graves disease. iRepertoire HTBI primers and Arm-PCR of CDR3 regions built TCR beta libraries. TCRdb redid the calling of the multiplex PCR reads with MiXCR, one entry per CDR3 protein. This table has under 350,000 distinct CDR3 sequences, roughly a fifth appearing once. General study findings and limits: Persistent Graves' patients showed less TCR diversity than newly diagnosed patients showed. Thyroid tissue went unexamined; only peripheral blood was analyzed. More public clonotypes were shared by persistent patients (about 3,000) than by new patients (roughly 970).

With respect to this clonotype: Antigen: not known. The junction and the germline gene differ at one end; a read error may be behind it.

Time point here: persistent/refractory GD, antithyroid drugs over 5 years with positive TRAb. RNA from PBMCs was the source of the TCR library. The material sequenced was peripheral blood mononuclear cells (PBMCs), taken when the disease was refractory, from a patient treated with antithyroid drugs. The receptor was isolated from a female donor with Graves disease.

The CDR3 region has the DNA TGTGCCAACAGCACTGGGGTGTTTGGCTATGGCTACACCTTC. Its protein product is CANSTGVFGYGYTF. The rearrangement links TRBV5-5 to TRBJ1-2, with D uncertain. Germline V gene data show CDR1 as SGHKS and CDR2 as YYEKEE (reference sequence). The CDR3 is 14 amino acids.